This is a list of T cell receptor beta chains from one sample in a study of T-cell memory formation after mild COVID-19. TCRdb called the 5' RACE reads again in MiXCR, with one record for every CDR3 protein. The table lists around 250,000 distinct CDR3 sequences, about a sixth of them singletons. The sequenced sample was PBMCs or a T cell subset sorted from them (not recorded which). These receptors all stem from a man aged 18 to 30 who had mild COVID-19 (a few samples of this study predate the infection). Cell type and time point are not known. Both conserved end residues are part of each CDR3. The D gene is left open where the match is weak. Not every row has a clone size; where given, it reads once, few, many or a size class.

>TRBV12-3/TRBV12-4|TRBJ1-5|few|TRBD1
TGTGCCAGCAGTTACCGACAGGGTAATCAGCCCCAGCATTTT
CASSYRQGNQPQHF
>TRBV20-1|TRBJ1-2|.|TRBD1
TGCAGTGCTAGAGATCCTCTGACAGGGGATGGCTACACCTTC
CSARDPLTGDGYTF
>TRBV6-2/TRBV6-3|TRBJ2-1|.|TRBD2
TGTGCCAGCAGTTACTTAGCGGGGGGGCTCAATGAGCAGTTCTTC
CASSYLAGGLNEQFF
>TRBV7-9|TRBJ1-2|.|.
TGTGCCAGCAGCTTTTCGACAGACTATGGCTACACCTTC
CASSFSTDYGYTF
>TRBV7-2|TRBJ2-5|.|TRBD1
TGTGCCAGCAGCAGGGGACAGGGTGAGACCCAGTACTTC
CASSRGQGETQYF
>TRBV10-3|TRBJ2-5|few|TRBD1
TGTGCCATCACCTCGGGACAGGGGGCTGGTGAGACCCAGTACTTC
CAITSGQGAGETQYF
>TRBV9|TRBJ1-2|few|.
TGTGCCAGCAGCGTTCAGGGTTATTATGGCTACACCTTC
CASSVQGYYGYTF
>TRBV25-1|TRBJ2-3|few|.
TGTGCCAGCAGTCCTATAGACACCTATACGCAGTATTTT
CASSPIDTYTQYF
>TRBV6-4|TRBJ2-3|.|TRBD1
TGTGCCAGCAGCCTCGGGACAGGGTCGAATACGCAGTATTTT
CASSLGTGSNTQYF
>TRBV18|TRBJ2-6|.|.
TGTGCCAGCTCACCACCGCACTCTGGGGCCAACGTCCTGACTTTC
CASSPPHSGANVLTF
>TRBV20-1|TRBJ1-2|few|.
TGCAGTGCATCCGGGACGGCTAACTATGGCTACACCTTC
CSASGTANYGYTF
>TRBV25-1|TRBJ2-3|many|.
TGTGCCAGCAATCGGGGGGCCCAGGATACGCAGTATTTT
CASNRGAQDTQYF
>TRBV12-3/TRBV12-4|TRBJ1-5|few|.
TGTGCCAGCAGTGGACAGCTCAATCAGCCCCAGCATTTT
CASSGQLNQPQHF
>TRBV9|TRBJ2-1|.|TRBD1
TGTGCCAGCAGCGTAGGGACAGGGAGTTCCTACAATGAGCAGTTCTTC
CASSVGTGSSYNEQFF
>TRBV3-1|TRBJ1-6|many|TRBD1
TGTGCCAGCAGCCAAGTTTACAGGGGGCGTTCACCCCTCCACTTT
CASSQVYRGRSPLHF
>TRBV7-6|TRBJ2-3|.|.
TGTGCCAGCAGCTGGGGGGAGACGGATACGCAGTATTTT
CASSWGETDTQYF
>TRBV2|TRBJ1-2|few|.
TGTGCCAGCAGGCCTACTCAAGGGGGAGGCTACACCTTC
CASRPTQGGGYTF
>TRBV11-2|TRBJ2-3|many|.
TGTGCCAGCAGCATTAGCACAGATACGCAGTATTTT
CASSISTDTQYF
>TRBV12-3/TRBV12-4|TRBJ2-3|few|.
TGTGCCAGCAGTTTGTTCAGGGGCCGGGATACGCAGTATTTT
CASSLFRGRDTQYF
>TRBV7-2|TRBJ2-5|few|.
TGTGCCAGCAGCTCGACAGTACAAGAGACCCAGTACTTC
CASSSTVQETQYF
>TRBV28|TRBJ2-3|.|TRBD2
TGTGCCAGCGGGACTAGCGGGGCTCGCGGCGGAGATACGCAGTATTTT
CASGTSGARGGDTQYF
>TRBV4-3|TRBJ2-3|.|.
TGCGCCAGCAGCAAGGCCGGGAGAGAAGCAGATACGCAGTATTTT
CASSKAGREADTQYF
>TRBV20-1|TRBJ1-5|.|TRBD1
TGCAGTGCTAGAGATGGTCGTTCAGGGGGTAATCAGCCCCAGCATTTT
CSARDGRSGGNQPQHF
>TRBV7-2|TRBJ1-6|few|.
TGTGCCAGCAGCTTCCAGGGAGAGTCACCCCTCCACTTT
CASSFQGESPLHF
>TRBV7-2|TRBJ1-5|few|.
TGTGCCAGCAGCCCACAAAATCAGCCCCAGCATTTT
CASSPQNQPQHF
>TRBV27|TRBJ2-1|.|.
TGTGCCAGCAGTTTAACGGAGACAGGTGTCTACAATGAGCAGTTCTTC
CASSLTETGVYNEQFF
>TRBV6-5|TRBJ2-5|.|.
TGTGCCAGCACCCCACCGGGGGGCCTGGAGACCCAGTACTTC
CASTPPGGLETQYF
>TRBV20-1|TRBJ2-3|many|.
TGCAGTGCTAGAGACCCGTCCACAGATACGCAGTATTTT
CSARDPSTDTQYF
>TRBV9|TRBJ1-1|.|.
TGTGCCAGCAGCGTAGAGGGAAACGGGAATACTGAAGCTTTCTTT
CASSVEGNGNTEAFF
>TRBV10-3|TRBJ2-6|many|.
TGTGCCATCAGCCGGGGCGGCCAAGAGGATAGCTCTGGGGCCAACGTCCTGACTTTC
CAISRGGQEDSSGANVLTF
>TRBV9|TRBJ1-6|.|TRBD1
TGTGCCAGCAGCGTACATTCGACAGGGAGCTCACCCCTCCACTTT
CASSVHSTGSSPLHF
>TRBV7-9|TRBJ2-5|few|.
TGTGCCAGCAGCTCCGGCAGGGTATGGCAGGGGACCCAGTACTTC
CASSSGRVWQGTQYF
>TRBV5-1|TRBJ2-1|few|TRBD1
TGCGCCAGCAGCGGGGACAGGGGGCAGGGTGAGCAGTTCTTC
CASSGDRGQGEQFF
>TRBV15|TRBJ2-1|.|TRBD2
TGTGCCACCCTCGGGACTAGCGGGGTTCAAAAGTTCTTC
CATLGTSGVQKFF
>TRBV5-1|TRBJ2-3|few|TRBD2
TGCGCCAGCAGCTTGCGGGTCGGGGGGGCCCCCACAGATACGCAGTATTTT
CASSLRVGGAPTDTQYF
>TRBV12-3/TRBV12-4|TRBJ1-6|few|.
TGTGCCAGCAGTTTATCGGATTCACCCCTCCACTTT
CASSLSDSPLHF
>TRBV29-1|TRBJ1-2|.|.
TGCAGCGCCGGGGGGCTCTATGGCTACACCTTC
CSAGGLYGYTF
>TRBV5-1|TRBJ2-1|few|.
TGCGCCAGCAGCTTGGTTGGGGGACCCTACAATGAGCAGTTCTTC
CASSLVGGPYNEQFF
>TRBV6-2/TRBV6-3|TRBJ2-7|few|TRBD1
TGTGCCACTCCACCGGACAGGAGTTTTCTTTACGAGCAGTACTTC
CATPPDRSFLYEQYF
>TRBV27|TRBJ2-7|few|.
TGTGCCACCAGTTCTCGCGGGGGCTCCTCCTACGAGCAGTACTTC
CATSSRGGSSYEQYF
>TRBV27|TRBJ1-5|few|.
TGTGCCAGCAGAAGAGGAGGAAGCAATCAGCCCCAGCATTTT
CASRRGGSNQPQHF
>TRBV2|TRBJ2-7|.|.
TGTGCCAGCAGGGATGGTACGCTATGGCTGGACGAGCAGTACTTC
CASRDGTLWLDEQYF
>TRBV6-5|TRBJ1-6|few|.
TGTGCCAGCAGTTACTCGAAACAGGAAAATTCACCCCTCCACTTT
CASSYSKQENSPLHF
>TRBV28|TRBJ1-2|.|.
TGTGCCAGCAGTAATGCACAGGCCAGCTATGGCTACACCTTC
CASSNAQASYGYTF
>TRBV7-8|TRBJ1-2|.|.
TGTGCCAGCAGGCCAGTGGCGGGGAAGGTGGTCTATGGCTACACCTTC
CASRPVAGKVVYGYTF
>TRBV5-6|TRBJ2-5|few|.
TGTGCCAGCAGCTTGGTCCAGACCCCCACCCAGTACTTC
CASSLVQTPTQYF
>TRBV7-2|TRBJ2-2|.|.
TGTGCCAGCAGCTTAGTCTCCGGGTTGGACACCGGGGAGCTGTTTTTT
CASSLVSGLDTGELFF
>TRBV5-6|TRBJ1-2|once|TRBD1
TGTGCCAGCAGCTCGGACAGGGCTTATGGCTACACCTTC
CASSSDRAYGYTF
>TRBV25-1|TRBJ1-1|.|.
TGTGCCAGCAGTAAACCGGGGAAACCGAACACTGAAGCTTTCTTT
CASSKPGKPNTEAFF
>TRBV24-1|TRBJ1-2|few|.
TGTGCCATATCCTCGGCAGGGAGTATCTATGGCTACACCTTC
CAISSAGSIYGYTF
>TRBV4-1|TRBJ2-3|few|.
TGCGCCAGCAGCACACGACAGGTTTCCAGAGAGGGGGTCACAGATACGCAGTATTTT
CASSTRQVSREGVTDTQYF
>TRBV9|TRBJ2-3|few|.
TGTGCCAGCAGCGCACAATTGGGGACACACACAGATACGCAGTATTTT
CASSAQLGTHTDTQYF
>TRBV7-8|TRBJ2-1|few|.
TGTGCCAGCAGCACACAAGGTTTCGATGAGCAGTTCTTC
CASSTQGFDEQFF
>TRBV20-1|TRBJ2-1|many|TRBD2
TGCAGTGCTCTTCCCGGGGGGACCGCTCTCTCTGAGCAGTTCTTC
CSALPGGTALSEQFF
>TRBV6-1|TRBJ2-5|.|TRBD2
TGTGCCAGCAGTGACGTGGGACTAGCCCGGGAGACCCAGTACTTC
CASSDVGLARETQYF
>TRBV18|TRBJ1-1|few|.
TGTGCCAGCTCACCGTGGGTGACTAGTGAAGCTTTCTTT
CASSPWVTSEAFF
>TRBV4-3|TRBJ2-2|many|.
TGCGCCAGCAGCCAAGCCGGGGAGCTGTTTTTT
CASSQAGELFF
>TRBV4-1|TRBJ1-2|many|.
TGCGCCAGCAGCCACCAGGACAGCCCCTACTATGGCTACACCTTC
CASSHQDSPYYGYTF
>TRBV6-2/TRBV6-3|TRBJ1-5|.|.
TGTGCCAGCACCGGGATTGAAGGCAATCAGCCCCAGCATTTT
CASTGIEGNQPQHF